The 29 T cell receptor beta chains below were found in one sample sequenced in a study of shared clonotypes between healthy human individuals (TCRdb year 2020). Library preparation employed the immunoSEQ multiplex PCR assay. Entries here come from immuneACCESS through TCRdb and include only in-frame sequences with V and J called. Some clones fail to appear in such tables; in the studies checked, an unresolved V gene covers under half of the shortfall, and the cause of the remainder is unknown. This sample is represented by approximately 2.5 million clones; around nine tenths of them were singletons. The ten largest make up about 0.13% of the sample. The specimen sequenced was naive CD4+ T cells sorted from blood. In light of the paper, this sample's cell subset or site label describes: CD45RA+ positively selected. All receptors come from a man between 18 and 35 years old in good health.

The J gene is TRBJ2-1, the V gene TRBV5-4; D is unclear. Germline CDR1 and CDR2: SGHNT and YYREEE (reference sequence). V shed 5 bases and J shed 0 bases, with 12 bases lying between them. The CDR3 runs to 15 residues. DNA of the CDR3: TGTGCCAGCAGATCCGACCAGAGCTCCTACAATGAGCAGTTCTTC. This codes for CASRSDQSSYNEQFF.

The chain couples TRBV11-2 to TRBJ2-3; the D gene is possibly TRBD2 (6 bases). Germline assignment: CDR1 SGHAT and CDR2 FQNNGV. The CDR3 runs 17 residues. The germline V and J ends were trimmed by 5 bases and 2 bases, with 20 bases remaining between them. The CDR3 DNA reads as TGTGCCAGCAGCCCCTACCTCGGAGGGACGGTCACAGATACGCAGTATTTT. Its translation: CASSPYLGGTVTDTQYF.

Concerning this clone: This specimen includes other DNA sequences encoding the same CDR3. The V call is TRBV18, the J call TRBJ2-5, with D possibly being TRBD1 (6 bases). This CDR3 has 12 amino acids. The V gene's germline CDR1 is KGHSH and CDR2 LQKENI. V shed 6 bases and J shed 3 bases, with 8 bases lying between them. The CDR3 spells CASSAGEETQYF. The CDR3 bases are TGTGCCAGCTCGGCAGGGGAAGAGACCCAGTACTTC.

This clone was found once. The gene calls are TRBV6-5 and TRBJ2-2; D unclear. The CDR3 extends over 13 amino acids. Germline CDR1 is MNHEY and CDR2 is SVGAGI. The V and J ends lost 5 bases and 6 bases respectively, with 10 bases between them. CDR3 sequence reads: CASSITRPGELFF. As DNA, the CDR3 is TGTGCCAGCAGTATTACCCGACCCGGGGAGCTGTTTTTT.

This sequence joins TRBV28 and TRBJ1-3; 8 nucleotides match TRBD1. CDR3 length: 16 amino acids. V trimming: 3 bases; J trimming: 3 bases; junction bases outside the gene matches: 7. Germline CDR1 is MDHEN and CDR2 is SYDVKM. The CDR3 loop reads CASSFNGQGSGNTIYF. The CDR3 DNA reads as TGTGCCAGCAGTTTTAACGGACAGGGCAGTGGAAACACCATATATTTT.

The chain combines TRBV19 with TRBJ2-1; 11 nucleotides line up with TRBD2. The CDR3 sequence is 16 residues long. V lost 4 bases and J lost 5; bases outside the gene matches: 7. Per the germline V gene, CDR1 is LNHDA and CDR2 is SQIVND (reference sequence). The CDR3 coding sequence is TGTGCCAGTAGTACCGTAGCGGGAGGGTTCCACAATGAGCAGTTCTTC. This gives the protein CASSTVAGGFHNEQFF.

The chain recombines TRBV7-2 with TRBJ1-6, with D perhaps TRBD1 (6 bases). Germline CDR1 is SGHTA and CDR2 is FQGNSA. The CDR3 spans 14 residues. Trimming took 1 base from V and 12 from J, leaving 13 bases between them. The DNA for the CDR3 is TGTGCCAGCAGCTTAGGGACAGACGTATTACCCCTCCACTTT. This encodes CASSLGTDVLPLHF.

This clone is a singleton in its sample. V gene TRBV5-6 combines with J gene TRBJ1-2; no firm D call. Germline loops: CDR1 SGHDT, CDR2 YYEEEE. The CDR3 contains 16 residues. V shed 2 bases and J shed 5 bases, with 19 bases lying between them. The CDR3 spells CASSFDGYQQRYGYTF. The DNA for the CDR3 is TGTGCCAGCAGCTTTGACGGGTATCAGCAACGGTATGGCTACACCTTC.

J is TRBJ2-5 and V is TRBV30; D gene ambiguous. The DNA matches TRBJ2-7 better at its end, which makes the J call doubtful. The CDR3 has 11 amino acids. Germline loops: CDR1 GTSNPN, CDR2 SVGIG (reference sequence). CDR3 sequence (DNA): TGTGCCTGGTCAGTGAGCTACGAGCAGTACTTC. Translated: CAWSVSYEQYF.

This chain joins TRBV27 and TRBJ1-5; possible D gene TRBD1, 6 bases. The germline gives CDR1 MNHEY, CDR2 SMNVEV (reference sequence). This CDR3 has 16 amino acids. V shed 5 bases and J shed 3 bases, with 17 bases lying between them. CDR3 sequence (DNA): TGTGCCAGCAGTGCCCAGGGGCGGTTCGACAATCAGCCCCAGCATTTT. It specifies CASSAQGRFDNQPQHF.

V gene TRBV2 combines with J gene TRBJ1-1, with D unclear. Trimming cost V 10 bases and J 0 bases, with 12 bases left between them. The CDR3 has 13 residues. CDR1 SNHLY and CDR2 FYNNEI come from the germline V gene. DNA of the CDR3: TGTGCCATCCGGACGGAGATGAACACTGAAGCTTTCTTT. Encoded protein: CAIRTEMNTEAFF.

The chain uses TRBV7-2 and TRBJ2-1, with 10 positions matching TRBD2. CDR1 and CDR2 (germline): SGHTA, FQGNSA. V gave up 4 bases and J gave up 5 bases; unmatched junction bases: 2. CDR3 length: 14 residues. DNA for the CDR3: TGTGCCAGCAGCTGGCTAGCGGGGGACAATGAGCAGTTCTTC. Amino acids: CASSWLAGDNEQFF.

The CDR3, as DNA: TGTGCCAGCAGTGTACAGGGTTTACGGGGAAACACCATATATTTT. Protein: CASSVQGLRGNTIYF. The rearrangement links TRBV28 to TRBJ1-3; D may be TRBD1 (6 bases). The germline gives CDR1 MDHEN, CDR2 SYDVKM. There are 15 residues in the CDR3. V gave up 5 bases and J gave up 4 bases, with 15 bases separating them.

CDR3 protein: CATGETGASTNEKLFF. In nucleotides, the CDR3 is TGTGCCACCGGCGAAACAGGGGCTTCAACTAATGAAAAACTGTTTTTT. The chain links TRBV10-3 to TRBJ1-4, with 7 bases aligning to TRBD1. V was pared by 10 bases and J by 0 bases, with 11 bases of the junction left unmatched. The germline V gene has CDR1 ENHRY and CDR2 SYGVKD. This CDR3 region has 16 residues.

The J gene is TRBJ1-2, the V gene TRBV28; weak D call: TRBD1 (6 bases). CDR1 is MDHEN, CDR2 SYDVKM, per germline. The V end lost 3 bases, the J end lost 0 bases, and 11 bases lay between the germline ends. CDR3 length equals 15 residues. CDR3 nucleotides: TGTGCCAGCAGTTTTAGGGGGTACCCTAACTATGGCTACACCTTC. Translated: CASSFRGYPNYGYTF.

The rearrangement links TRBV27 to TRBJ2-5; TRBD2 aligns across 13 bases. The germline V gene encodes CDR1 MNHEY and CDR2 SMNVEV (reference sequence). V trimming: 6 bases; J trimming: 5 bases; junction bases outside the gene matches: 3. This CDR3 is built from 14 residues. This chain's CDR3 is CASRGLAGPETQYF. The CDR3 nucleotides read TGTGCCAGCAGGGGACTAGCGGGGCCGGAGACCCAGTACTTC.

The rearrangement uses TRBV28 and TRBJ1-5; D uncertain. V was shortened by 8 bases and J by 8 bases, with 13 bases between the two germline ends. Germline V CDR1 and CDR2: MDHEN, SYDVKM. The CDR3 loop spans 12 amino acids. CDR3 sequence reads: CASRQSVEPQHF. As DNA, the CDR3 is TGTGCCAGCCGACAATCAGTGGAGCCCCAGCATTTT.

J is TRBJ2-7 and V is TRBV7-2; 11 positions agree with TRBD2. V shed 5 bases, J shed 0 bases, and the junction held 6 bases outside the gene matches. The CDR3 runs to 16 residues. The germline CDR1 and CDR2 sequences are SGHTA and FQGNSA. CDR3 DNA sequence: TGTGCCAGCAGCGCCGTTCTAGCGGGAGGCTCCTACGAGCAGTACTTC. It yields the protein CASSAVLAGGSYEQYF.

The chain recombines TRBV2 with TRBJ1-2, with no clear D. Trimming cost V 7 bases and J 8 bases, with 20 bases left between them. Germline loops: CDR1 SNHLY, CDR2 FYNNEI. The CDR3 is 14 residues long. The CDR3 is CASIREGWTKGYTF. As DNA, the CDR3 is TGTGCCAGCATTCGGGAGGGCTGGACTAAAGGCTACACCTTC.

Worth noting for this clone: Within the sample, other DNA sequences also encode this same CDR3. The chain employs TRBV6-5 and TRBJ1-4; the D gene is possibly TRBD1 (5 bases). From germline, CDR1 is MNHEY and CDR2 SVGAGI. This CDR3 contains 14 residues. The V end was cut by 5 bases, the J end by 7 bases, with 14 bases between. The CDR3 nucleotides are TGTGCCAGCAGTGACCGGGGGAGAGGTGAAAAACTGTTTTTT. Amino acid sequence: CASSDRGRGEKLFF.

The V and J genes are TRBV7-9 and TRBJ1-4; D uncertain. Trimming removed 7 bases at V and 10 bases at J, with 22 bases between. CDR1 SEHNR and CDR2 FQNEAQ come from the germline V gene (reference sequence). The CDR3 is 15 amino acids. CDR3 loop: CASNRGPPRVGKLFF. In DNA form, the CDR3 reads TGTGCCAGCAACAGAGGACCTCCTAGAGTTGGAAAACTGTTTTTT. The complete variable domain, with remaining parts taken from reference TRBV7-9 and TRBJ1-4, reads DTGVSQNPRHKITKRGQNVTFRCDPISEHNRLYWYRQTLGQGPEFLTYFQNEAQLEKSRLLSDRFSAERPKGSFSTLEIQRTEQGDSAMYLCASNRGPPRVGKLFFGSGTQLSVL.

The rearrangement uses TRBV7-2 and TRBJ1-4; perhaps TRBD1 as D (6 bases). With 2 bases removed from V and 7 bases from J, the gap between germline ends came to 14 bases. This CDR3 has 15 amino acids. The germline CDR1 and CDR2 sequences are SGHTA and FQGNSA. This chain's CDR3 is CASSLIGGQGEKLFF. The CDR3 nucleotides are TGTGCCAGCAGCTTAATTGGGGGGCAGGGTGAAAAACTGTTTTTT.

V is TRBV12-5 and J is TRBJ2-7; either TRBD1 or TRBD2 may supply D (5 bases each). Per germline, CDR1 LGHNT and CDR2 FRNRAP. CDR3 length: 14 residues. Trimming removed 1 base from V and 6 bases from J, with 13 bases in between. CDR3 bases: TGTGCTAGTGGTTTGGGACCGAGGGGTTTCGAGCAGTACTTC. It is translated as CASGLGPRGFEQYF.

For this clone: The sample contains more than one DNA sequence encoding this CDR3. The V gene is TRBV6-5, the J gene TRBJ2-7; D perhaps matches TRBD1 (7 bases). Germline V gene sequence: CDR1 MNHEY, CDR2 SVGAGI. Trimming shortened V by 7 bases and J by 3 bases, and 16 bases separated the two germline ends. CDR3 length equals 14 residues. The CDR3 DNA follows: TGTGCCAGCAAAACGGGGGACAGTCACTACGAGCAGTACTTC. Its translation is CASKTGDSHYEQYF.

V usage is TRBV7-2 and J usage is TRBJ2-7; 8 nucleotides align to TRBD2. The ends lost 5 bases at V and 1 base at J; junction bases unmatched: 10. The CDR3 is 16 residues long. From germline, CDR1 is SGHTA and CDR2 FQGNSA. The CDR3 sequence: CASSPNSGGGSYEQYF. For the CDR3, the DNA is TGTGCCAGCAGCCCAAACAGCGGGGGTGGTTCCTACGAGCAGTACTTC.

The sample holds a few counts of this clone. This rearrangement joins TRBV7-9 to TRBJ1-5, with D perhaps matching TRBD1 (5 bases). V was cut by 5 bases and J by 9 bases, with 11 bases left in between. Germline lookup yields CDR1 SEHNR and CDR2 FQNEAQ (reference sequence). CDR3 size: 12 residues. This CDR3 reads CASSEGRGPQHF. DNA for the CDR3: TGTGCCAGCAGCGAGGGGAGGGGGCCCCAGCATTTT.

Worth noting for this clone: One end of the junction does not line up with germline, which may come from a read error. The chain couples TRBV11-3 to TRBJ2-3; TRBD2 matches 9 bases. Germline V gene lookup returns CDR1 SGHNT and CDR2 YENEEA. There are 16 residues in the CDR3. CDR3 loop: CASSLGEASGTDKQYF. Here the CDR3 DNA reads TGTGCCAGCAGCTTAGGTGAGGCTAGCGGGACCGATAAGCAGTATTTT.

This clone was counted a single time. CDR3 in amino acids: CASTDRALSGEQFF. CDR3 coding DNA: TGTGCCAGCACGGACAGGGCTCTTTCCGGTGAGCAGTTCTTC. This rearrangement joins TRBV9 to TRBJ2-1, with 8 bases matching TRBD1. The CDR3 sequence is 14 residues long. In germline, CDR1 is SGDLS, CDR2 YYNGEE. The trim removed 6 bases at V and 9 bases at J, leaving 11 bases unmatched.

The chain uses TRBV6-6 and TRBJ2-2; TRBD2 matches at 7 bases. This CDR3 has 16 amino acids. The ends lost 5 bases at V and 1 base at J; junction bases unmatched: 7. In germline, CDR1 is MNHNY, CDR2 SVGAGI (reference sequence). Here the CDR3 DNA reads TGTGCCAGCAGTCCGAAAGGGAGGGGGAACACCGGGGAGCTGTTTTTT. It encodes CASSPKGRGNTGELFF.